Included here is one T cell receptor (beta chain) sequence, with context. As originally analysed: From reference gene primer amplification, estimates of nucleated cell counts were derived. Measured with immunoSEQ multiplex PCR; TCRdb has only the in-frame clones, and not every one. From that table come the V and J calls and clone size; the DNA was used to work out D and trimming. The profile covers some 90,000 clones, with about 80% appearing a single time and 15% to 20% taken by the ten largest. This sample was taken from a study of blood T cell repertoires in COVID-19. Across the whole study: Material from acute and convalescent COVID-19 was sourced from the United States, Italy and Spain. The cDNA or gDNA used as material had been derived from T cells, B-cell-depleted T cells, or PBMCs.

Sequencing input: peripheral blood. The origin of this receptor is a human donor in a cohort sampled during active COVID-19.

This chain's CDR3 is CASSLNSRNTIYF. CDR3 nucleotides: TGTGCCAGCAGCTTAAACAGTAGAAACACCATATATTTT. The chain is built from TRBV11-3 and TRBJ1-3; D is unclear. Trimming cost V 2 bases and J 5 bases, with 7 bases left between them. This CDR3 has 13 amino acids. Per the germline V gene, CDR1 is SGHNT and CDR2 is YENEEA.